This T cell receptor (beta chain) was identified in a study of T-cell reconstitution after alpha-beta-depleted transplantation in children. This clonotype was counted at least ten times. Unique molecular identifiers were incorporated when the TCRbeta library was constructed. In TCRdb, the PCR reads were re-called with MiXCR into one record per CDR3 protein. The top ten hold around 23% of the sample, which has fewer than 25,000 distinct CDR3 sequences, about 11% seen once. Trimming cost V 4 bases and J 1 base, with 14 bases left between them. The germline V gene has CDR1 SGHRS and CDR2 YFSETQ. CDR3 length: 15 amino acids.

The V call is TRBV5-1, the J call TRBJ1-2; D might be TRBD1 (6 bases). The sequencing here drew on PBMCs from the stem cell graft donor, taken from the stem cell graft. This clonotype was obtained from a human donor who donated a stem cell graft to a child with chronic granulomatous disease. In DNA, the CDR3 is TGCGCCAGCAGCCCGGACAGTACAATTAACTATGGCTACACCTTC. Amino acids: CASSPDSTINYGYTF. The full variable domain, rest sourced from reference TRBV5-1 and TRBJ1-2, is KAGVTQTPRYLIKTRGQQVTLSCSPISGHRSVSWYQQTPGQGLQFLFEYFSETQRNKGNFPGRFSGRQFSNSRSEMNVSTLELGDSALYLCASSPDSTINYGYTFGSGTRLTVV.